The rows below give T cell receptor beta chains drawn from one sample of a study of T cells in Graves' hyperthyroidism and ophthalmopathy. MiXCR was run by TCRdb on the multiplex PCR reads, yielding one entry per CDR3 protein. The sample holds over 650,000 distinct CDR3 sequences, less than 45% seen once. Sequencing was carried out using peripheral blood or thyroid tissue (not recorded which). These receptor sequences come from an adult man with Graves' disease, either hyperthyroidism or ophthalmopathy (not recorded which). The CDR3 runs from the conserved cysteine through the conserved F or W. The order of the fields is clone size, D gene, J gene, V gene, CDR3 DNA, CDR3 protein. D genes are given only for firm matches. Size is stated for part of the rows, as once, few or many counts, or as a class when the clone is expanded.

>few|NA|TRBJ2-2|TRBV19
TGTGCCAGTAGCGCCGGTTGGGCGAACACCGGGGAGCTGTTTTTT
CASSAGWANTGELFF
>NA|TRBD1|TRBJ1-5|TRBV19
TGTGCCAGTAAGGATGGGACAGATAATCAGCCCCAGCATTTT
CASKDGTDNQPQHF
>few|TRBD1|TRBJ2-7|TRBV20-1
TGCAGTGCTAGAATGGGGACAGGGCGGCAGGAGGAGCAGTACTTC
CSARMGTGRQEEQYF
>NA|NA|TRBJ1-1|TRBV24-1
TGTGCCACCGCAGGGGCCGGTGGGATTGAAGCTTTCTTT
CATAGAGGIEAFF
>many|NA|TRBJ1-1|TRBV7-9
TGTGCCAGCAGTATCACGCAAATGAACACTGAAGCTTTCTTT
CASSITQMNTEAFF
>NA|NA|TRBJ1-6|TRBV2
TGTGCGACCGACAGGATTTATTCACCCCTCCACTTT
CATDRIYSPLHF
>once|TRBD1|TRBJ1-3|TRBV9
TGTGCCAGCAGCGCGGGACAGGGAGGAAACACCATATATTTT
CASSAGQGGNTIYF
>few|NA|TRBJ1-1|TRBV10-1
TGCGCCAGCAGTGAGTCGGGCAGGGGTAATACTGAAGCTTTCTTT
CASSESGRGNTEAFF
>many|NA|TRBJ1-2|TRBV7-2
TGTGCCAGCAGCCCAGGGCAGGGATTGTGGAGCTACACCTTC
CASSPGQGLWSYTF
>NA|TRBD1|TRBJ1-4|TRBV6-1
TGTGCCAGCTGGACAGGGTCTGAAAAACTGTTTTTT
CASWTGSEKLFF
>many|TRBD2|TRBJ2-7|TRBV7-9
TGTGCCAGCGACAACGGGGGGGTCTCCTACGAGCAGTACTTC
CASDNGGVSYEQYF
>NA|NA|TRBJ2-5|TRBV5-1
TGCGCCAGCAGCTCTACCGGGCCCGAACAAGAGACCCAGTACTTC
CASSSTGPEQETQYF
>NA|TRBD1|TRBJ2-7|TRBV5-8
TGTGCCAGCAGCTTTTGGACAGGTCTCCACGGGCAGTACTTC
CASSFWTGLHGQYF
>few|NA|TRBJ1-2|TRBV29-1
TGCAGCGTTGAAGGGCCTTCGGGGACGACCAGTAGTCGTTATGGCTACACCTTC
CSVEGPSGTTSSRYGYTF
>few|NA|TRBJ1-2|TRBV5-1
TGCGCCAGCAGCGCCGGGCATGGGGGCTTGCAGGTCGGCTACACCTTC
CASSAGHGGLQVGYTF
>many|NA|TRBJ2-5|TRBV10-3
TGTGCCATCAGTGCTAGCGATGTGGAGACCCAGTACTTC
CAISASDVETQYF
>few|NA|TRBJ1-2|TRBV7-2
TGTGCCAGCAGCTTCAAGGGCGCCTATGGCTACACCTTC
CASSFKGAYGYTF
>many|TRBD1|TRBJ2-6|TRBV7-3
TGTGCCAGCAGCTCACAGGGGGCGGCGGGGGCCAACGTCCTGACTTTC
CASSSQGAAGANVLTF
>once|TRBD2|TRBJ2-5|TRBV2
TGTGCCAGCAGGGCGGAGACAGCACTAGCGGGGGCAAAAGAGACCCAGTACTTC
CASRAETALAGAKETQYF
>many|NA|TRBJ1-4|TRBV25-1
TGTGCCAGCCAGGACACTACTAATGAAAAACTGTTTTTT
CASQDTTNEKLFF
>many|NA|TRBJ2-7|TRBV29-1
TGCAGCGCTGAGGAGACCTACGAGCAGTACTTC
CSAEETYEQYF
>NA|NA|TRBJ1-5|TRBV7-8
TGTGCCTGGACGTCCAATAGCAATCAGCCCCAGCATTTT
CAWTSNSNQPQHF
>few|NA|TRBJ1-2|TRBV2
TGTGCCAGCAGTGACGTAGGGTTTGTAGTCTATGGCTACACCTTC
CASSDVGFVVYGYTF
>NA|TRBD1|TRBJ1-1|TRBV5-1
TGCGCCAGCAGCCAAGGACAGGGGGGCACTGAAGCTTTCTTT
CASSQGQGGTEAFF
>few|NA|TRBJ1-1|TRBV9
TGTGCCAGCAGCATGGGACAAAAGCTAGCTGAAGCTTTCTTT
CASSMGQKLAEAFF
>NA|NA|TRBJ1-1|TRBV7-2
TGTGCCAGCAGCTTAGCCCCCCTGGGTATGATCACTGAAGCTTTCTTT
CASSLAPLGMITEAFF
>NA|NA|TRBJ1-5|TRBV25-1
TGTGCCAGCAGGCGACAGGCCGGTCAGCCCCAGCATTTT
CASRRQAGQPQHF